This passage covers 9 T cell receptor beta chains from one sample sequenced in a study of T cells in Graves' hyperthyroidism and ophthalmopathy. From RNA transcripts, TCR beta CDR3 regions were amplified. A first-round RT-PCR of the TCR CDR3 used the HTBI primer set. TCRdb analysed the multiplex PCR reads with MiXCR anew, one entry per CDR3 protein. The sample holds about 130,000 distinct CDR3 sequences, less than 25% seen once. Sequencing was done on a sample of blood. These receptors were taken from a woman in her forties or fifties with Graves' hyperthyroidism that later progressed to Graves' ophthalmopathy.

This clonotype has a count of ten or more. This chain links TRBV28 with TRBJ1-1; a possible D gene is TRBD1 (6 bases). The CDR3 spans 15 residues. Germline V CDR1 and CDR2: MDHEN, SYDVKM. V lost 5 bases to trimming and J lost 0 bases, with 13 bases between them. The CDR3 loop is CASSATQGMNTEAFF. The CDR3, as DNA: TGTGCCAGCAGTGCGACACAGGGTATGAACACTGAAGCTTTCTTT.

This clonotype was recorded at least ten times. The rearrangement links TRBV12-3 or TRBV12-4 to TRBJ1-5; no definite D call. Trimming cost V 5 bases and J 6 bases, with 14 bases left between them. This CDR3 is built from 14 residues. The chain's CDR3 is CASSPTVEGQPQHF. The CDR3, as DNA: TGTGCCAGCAGTCCAACAGTGGAGGGTCAGCCCCAGCATTTT.

This clonotype appeared many times. The chain carries TRBV20-1 and TRBJ2-3; D may match TRBD1 or TRBD2 (6 bases each). V shed 0 bases and J shed 5 bases, with 9 bases lying between them. The CDR3 is 13 residues long. Germline CDR1 DFQATT, CDR2 SNEGSKA (reference sequence). Written as DNA, the CDR3 is TGCAGTGCTAGAGAAGGGGGGAAAGATACGCAGTATTTT. Encoded protein: CSAREGGKDTQYF.

In its sample, this clonotype was seen a few times. The chain carries TRBV6-1 and TRBJ1-1; D is possibly TRBD1 (5 bases). Trimming pared 4 bases from V and 11 bases from J, leaving 14 bases between. Germline CDR1 reads MNHNS; CDR2 reads SASEGT. The CDR3 runs to 12 residues. The CDR3 nucleotides are TGTGCCAGCAGTGCTCGAAGGGACTGGGCTTTCTTT. This gives the protein CASSARRDWAFF.

The V gene is TRBV3-1, the J gene TRBJ2-4, with D maybe TRBD1 (5 bases). The CDR3 has 16 residues. CDR1 LGHDT and CDR2 YNNKEL come from the germline V gene (reference sequence). The germline V and J ends were trimmed by 2 bases and 6 bases, with 17 bases remaining between them. The CDR3 is CASSQNGAVPGNIQYF. The CDR3 bases are TGTGCCAGCAGCCAAAATGGGGCGGTACCGGGAAACATTCAGTACTTC.

This clonotype has a count of ten or more. The chain carries TRBV11-2 and TRBJ2-4, with 11 bases identical to TRBD1. The length of the CDR3 is 19 residues. CDR1 and CDR2 (germline): SGHAT, FQNNGV. V lost 3 bases, J lost 0 bases, and 10 bases stayed unmatched. The chain's CDR3 is CASSFWTGGAGLAKNIQYF. CDR3 in DNA: TGTGCCAGCAGCTTCTGGACAGGGGGCGCAGGATTAGCCAAAAACATTCAGTACTTC.

This clonotype has at least ten counts. The V gene is TRBV20-1, the J gene TRBJ2-1, with 8 bases aligning to TRBD2. This CDR3 contains 14 residues. Unmatched junction bases numbered 10, after V lost 2 bases and J lost 10 bases. Germline-derived CDR1 and CDR2 are DFQATT and SNEGSKA (reference sequence). The CDR3 region has the DNA TGCAGTGCTAGACCTCCCCTAGCGGGCAACGAGCAGTTCTTC. This gives the protein CSARPPLAGNEQFF.

The chain uses TRBV5-1 and TRBJ1-1; 9 bases are a match to TRBD1. CDR3 size: 12 residues. Germline CDR1 reads SGHRS; CDR2 reads YFSETQ. V lost 4 bases to trimming and J lost 11 bases; unmatched junction nucleotides: 6. In nucleotides, the CDR3 is TGCGCCAGCAGCCAAGACAGGGGGAAGGCTTTCTTT. Translating it yields CASSQDRGKAFF.

In its sample, this clonotype was seen many times. The chain employs TRBV2 and TRBJ1-1; TRBD1 matches at 7 bases. Germline CDR1 is SNHLY and CDR2 is FYNNEI. There are 14 residues in the CDR3. J lost 0 bases, V lost 4 bases, and 2 bases had no gene match. CDR3 sequence: CASSADRVNTEAFF. The DNA for the CDR3 is TGTGCCAGCAGTGCCGACAGGGTGAACACTGAAGCTTTCTTT.